The rows below give T cell receptor beta chains drawn from one sample of a study of blood T cell repertoires in COVID-19. TCRdb's table, derived via immunoSEQ multiplex PCR, lists solely in-frame clones and lacks some. The sample includes some 300,000 clones, 75% to 90% of them seen just once. The specimen sequenced was PBMCs or T cells enriched from blood (not recorded which). The receptors come from a middle-aged woman who had recovered from COVID-19. Each CDR3 is given with its conserved first and last residue. The D gene is left open where the match is weak. The size entry is marked missing in some rows and otherwise reads once, few, many or a size class.

TRBV10-2,15,TRBJ2-1,NA,NA,TGCGCCAGCAGTGAGTCTTTTAGCGCCTACAATGAGCAGTTCTTC,CASSESFSAYNEQFF
TRBV18,14,TRBJ2-5,NA,NA,TGTGCCAGCTCACCAGACAACTGGAAAGAGACCCAGTACTTC,CASSPDNWKETQYF
TRBV4-2,14,TRBJ1-1,NA,NA,TGTGCCAGCAGCCAGGAGAGATTACAGGGTAAGGCTTTCTTT,CASSQERLQGKAFF
TRBV7-6,17,TRBJ1-4,TRBD1,NA,TGTGCCAGCAGCCCCCGTCCGGTGGACAGGCAAAATGAAAAACTGTTTTTT,CASSPRPVDRQNEKLFF
TRBV5-4,13,TRBJ2-5,NA,NA,TGTGCCAGCAGCTTCAGACAGGAGGAGACCCAGTACTTC,CASSFRQEETQYF
TRBV18,16,TRBJ2-3,TRBD1,NA,TGTGCCAGCTCCCTAAGAACAGGGGGCCCCCCAGATACGCAGTATTTT,CASSLRTGGPPDTQYF
TRBV6-5,13,TRBJ1-2,NA,NA,TGTGCCAGCTCTTCCAAGGGAGGGTTTGGCTACACCTTC,CASSSKGGFGYTF
TRBV29-1,12,TRBJ1-2,NA,NA,TGCAGCGTTGGGACACCCAACTATGGCTACACCTTC,CSVGTPNYGYTF
TRBV7-9,15,TRBJ2-3,NA,NA,TGTGCCAGCAGCTTAGGTGCAGGGCGCACAGATACGCAGTATTTT,CASSLGAGRTDTQYF
TRBV18,15,TRBJ1-2,NA,few,TGTGCCAGCTCACCGGGAGGGGTAGGCAACTATGGCTACACCTTC,CASSPGGVGNYGYTF